The present T cell receptor beta chain was sequenced within a study of identifying expanded T cells in peripheral blood. The assay was immunoSEQ multiplex PCR, and TCRdb's table has in-frame clones only and misses some. The data contain approximately 86,000 clones, 70% to 90% of them seen just once; the ten biggest clones take up roughly 4.1%. This clone was seen more than once but under ten times. Healthy donors had no documented immune events, such as infections, while sampled. Germline V gene data show CDR1 as SGHTA and CDR2 as FQGNSA. Deletions cut 2 bases from V and 0 bases from J, with 20 bases between. The CDR3 extends over 18 amino acids.

The V and J genes are TRBV7-2 and TRBJ2-7; D not resolved. The sequence was collected from a person aged 18 to 75 in good health. The sequencing sample was made of blood. CDR3 sequence reads: CASSLSPYRTVNSYEQYF. The CDR3 nucleotides read TGTGCCAGCAGCTTATCTCCCTATAGGACGGTAAACTCCTACGAGCAGTACTTC.